This T cell receptor beta chain comes out of a study of early T cells in non-severe SARS-CoV-2 infection (dated by TCRdb to about 2021). Context from the whole study: Because TCR sequencing relied on bulk RNA taken from unsorted whole blood, pairing of alpha and beta chains was not possible.

Broad study findings and their caveats: Matching against VDJdb was skewed toward anti-spike CD8 responses, likely underestimated virus-specific expansions, and missed private and CD4 specificities.

Concerning this clonotype itself: The clone's antigen remains unknown. No much larger clone exists at a distance of one base, and base qualities are not known.

This was a case-control study nested in a cohort of healthcare workers in London, UK, who had nasopharyngeal swab PCR tests and blood samples taken every week. Healthcare workers were recruited during the week of the UK lockdown, between 23 and 31 March 2020, and followed weekly for up to roughly 16 weeks. The library was generated by 5' RACE. Sequencer: NextSeq 500. Unique molecular identifiers were attached to individual cDNA molecules in the TCR library protocol so that sequencing error and PCR bias could be corrected. Both TCR alpha and beta chains were sequenced, and tight co-correlation was observed between alpha and beta sequence abundances in each sample. Turning to the authors' computational methods: Decombinator V4 was used to annotate TCR sequences for V gene, J gene and CDR3. TCRs were defined as expanded if a significant change between any two time points was detected under a Poisson model with p below 0.0001. TCR abundances were normalised to the total number of TCRs sequenced in each sample and reported as counts per million. TRAV1-2 paired with TRAJ12, TRAJ20 or TRAJ33 defined MAIT TCRs, while TRAV10 paired with TRAJ18 defined iNKT TCRs. A search of VDJdb, accessed on 1 November 2021, was run for TCRs annotated to CMV, EBV and SARS-CoV-2, with TCRs annotated for multiple antigens excluded. TCRdb ran its own pipeline on the public reads, namely fastp trimming at Q25 and MiXCR clone calling, and kept in-frame beta chains. Rows with one shared CDR3 protein collapse into an entry with the most common genes and DNA. TCRdb, rather than the study authors, made the V and J calls. The sample data list approximately 44,000 distinct CDR3 sequences, and approximately 12% of these were observed just once. The ten top clones hold 15% to 20% of the sample.

The germline V gene yields MDHEN for CDR1 and SYDVKM for CDR2. Spanning cysteine to phenylalanine, the CDR3 consists of 15 amino acids. The retained sequence is limited to the CDR3, 45 bases, with the frame set at the first base. V is shortened by 8 bases, J by 7 bases, and the region joining them spans 21 bases. Recombination joined TRBV28 with TRBJ2-4, with a weak D call of TRBD1 (5 bases match). The clonotype comes from an adult who was a healthcare worker with PCR-confirmed SARS-CoV-2 infection or an uninfected control (not recorded which). Material: whole blood. The CDR3 in this case is CASCPLQGGVNIQYF. The DNA sequence is given as TGTGCCAGCTGCCCCCTTCAGGGTGGAGTGAACATTCAGTACTTC.